This T cell receptor (beta chain) came from a study of lymphopenia after photon versus proton radiotherapy. The study's findings and limits: After the lymphocyte nadir, photon-treated repertoires showed oligoclonal expansion, especially of CD8+ Temra cells. Photon-treated patients lost naive T cells and TCR diversity; proton-treated stayed stable. Post-nadir TCR diversity decline inversely tracked overall survival among those who died. Authors raise, but do not show, better survival with proton therapy.

Sequencing was performed with immunoSEQ multiplex PCR; in TCRdb, only in-frame clones are kept and a portion is missing. The table shows about 70,000 clones, with around 87% occurring only once. As concerns this clone: The antigen remains unidentified.

The ends were cut back, 0 bases at V and 5 bases at J, with 12 bases in the middle. The V gene's germline CDR1 is MRHNA and CDR2 SNTAGT. This CDR3 has 15 amino acids. The receptor was derived from a man at least 80 years old with esophageal cancer. The chain has TRBV6-4 and TRBJ2-3; D is unresolved. The starting material was peripheral blood, obtained from a patient treated with proton-based radiotherapy. CDR3 in amino acids: CASSDSGLGRDTQYF. The CDR3 nucleotides read TGTGCCAGCAGTGACTCTGGGCTAGGACGAGATACGCAGTATTTT.